What follows describes a single T cell receptor (beta chain). Its cognate antigen is unknown. These data come from a study of siplizumab effects on memory and regulatory T cells. CDR1 and CDR2 from the germline V gene are MGHDK and SYGVNS. The ends were cut back, 5 bases at V and 9 bases at J, with 17 bases in the middle. The CDR3 spans 13 residues. Measured with immunoSEQ multiplex PCR; TCRdb has only the in-frame clones, and not every one. The sample holds 100,000 or so clones, about 93% seen once. Study-wide results and caveats: A naive or memory phenotype could not be assigned to roughly 75-96% of the proliferating CD4+ or CD8+ clones. There appeared to be greater diversity in naive T cells than in memory cells, and naive T cells seemed major contributors to the alloresponse. Suppressive function of proliferating Tregs from siplizumab cultures was not confirmed. Unstimulated subsets accounted for the mapping of only a minor share of the clones that were alloreactive.

Sequencing was performed on CD4+ T cells sorted from blood. The chain employs TRBV25-1 and TRBJ2-7, with D tentatively TRBD2 (6 bases). The sequence was collected from a human donor in good health. The CDR3 coding sequence is TGTGCCAGCAGTACCCGCCGGAGGGGCAGGCAGTACTTC. Protein product: CASSTRRRGRQYF.